Given below is one TCR beta chain in context. As yet, its antigen is unknown. PCR amplification relied on 60 Vbeta primers (plus 13 Jbeta primers). Repertoires were generated with immunoSEQ multiplex PCR, while TCRdb's copy carries only in-frame clones and drops some. The sample consists of 70,000 to 100,000 clones, 80% of them appearing once. The record originates from a study of cytomegalovirus exposure and HLA in healthy donors. Study-wide findings and caveats: High specificity and sensitivity for cytomegalovirus status were reported for the classifier.

The sample was PBMCs. The receptor was isolated from a man aged 18-30 years in good health and CMV-seronegative.

The CDR3, as DNA: TGTGCCAGCAGCTTAGATTTCCAGCGGAAGGGTGCAGATACGCAGTATTTT. It specifies CASSLDFQRKGADTQYF. V usage is TRBV11-2 and J usage is TRBJ2-3; D perhaps matches TRBD2 (5 bases). The V end was cut by 0 bases, the J end by 4 bases, with 17 bases between. This CDR3 spans 17 amino acids. Germline V gene data show CDR1 as SGHAT and CDR2 as FQNNGV.